The 27 T cell receptor beta chains presented below share a single source sample, sequenced in a study of blood T cell repertoires in COVID-19. Method: immunoSEQ multiplex PCR; TCRdb's copy keeps in-frame clones and lacks some. The sample gives approximately 160,000 clones, over 75% of which show up once; 4.5% to 7.5% is in the top ten. Sequenced material: PBMCs or T cells enriched from blood (not recorded which). All receptors come from a man aged 35 to 55 who had recovered from COVID-19.

V gene TRBV5-1 combines with J gene TRBJ2-7; TRBD2 is a possible D gene (7 bases). Germline CDR1 SGHRS, CDR2 YFSETQ. V dropped 1 base and J dropped 2 bases, with 19 bases sitting between them. CDR3 length: 17 residues. Here the CDR3 DNA reads TGCGCCAGCAGCTTGAGGGGCGGGGGCGAAGCTCCCTACGAGCAGTACTTC. It translates to CASSLRGGGEAPYEQYF. Full variable domain (missing parts from reference TRBV5-1 and TRBJ2-7): KAGVTQTPRYLIKTRGQQVTLSCSPISGHRSVSWYQQTPGQGLQFLFEYFSETQRNKGNFPGRFSGRQFSNSRSEMNVSTLELGDSALYLCASSLRGGGEAPYEQYFGPGTRLTVT.

Concerning this clone: Germline and junction disagree at one end, which may indicate a read error. The V gene is TRBV5-4, the J gene TRBJ2-1, with TRBD2 matching over 13 bases. The CDR3 has 18 residues. Germline V lookup: CDR1 SGHNT, CDR2 YYREEE (reference sequence). CDR3 loop: CASTLGLAGLAAYNEQFF. As DNA, the CDR3 is TGTGCCAGCACCTTGGGACTAGCGGGGTTAGCTGCCTACAATGAGCAGTTCTTC. Combining the CDR3 with reference TRBV5-4 and TRBJ2-1 gives the whole variable domain ETGVTQSPTHLIKTRGQQVTLRCSSQSGHNTVSWYQQALGQGPQFIFQYYREEENGRGNFPPRFSGLQFPNYSSELNVNALELDDSALYLCASTLGLAGLAAYNEQFFGPGTRLTVL.

The rearrangement uses TRBV6-5 and TRBJ1-3; D ambiguous. CDR1 is MNHEY, CDR2 SVGAGI, per germline. With 5 bases removed from V and 4 bases from J, the gap between germline ends came to 15 bases. This CDR3 has 15 residues. The CDR3 spells CASSPFIADGNTIYF. For the CDR3, the DNA is TGTGCCAGCAGTCCCTTCATAGCTGACGGAAACACCATATATTTT.

This clone was seen many times. The CDR3 DNA is TGTGCCAGCAGTTCTAACCCAGGGACAGATACGCAGTATTTT. Translating gives CASSSNPGTDTQYF. V and J are TRBV7-2 and TRBJ2-3, with a tentative D call TRBD1 (5 bases). Germline loops: CDR1 SGHTA, CDR2 FQGNSA. The ends were cut back, 6 bases at V and 3 bases at J, with 13 bases in the middle. This CDR3 is 14 amino acids long.

The J gene is TRBJ1-1, the V gene TRBV12-3 or TRBV12-4; TRBD1 aligns across 9 bases. The CDR3 totals 12 residues. The V segment lost 9 bases and the J segment 4 bases; nucleotides outside the gene matches: 3. CDR3 in DNA: TGTGCCAGTCGACAGGGGGGCACTGAAGCTTTCTTT. Protein: CASRQGGTEAFF.

The rearrangement links TRBV25-1 to TRBJ1-2; possible D gene TRBD1, 5 bases. The germline V gene has CDR1 MGHDK and CDR2 SYGVNS. Trimming removed 3 bases from V and 9 bases from J, with 11 bases in between. This CDR3 is built from 12 residues. The CDR3 DNA reads TGTGCCAGCAGTGACCAGGAGGGGAGCTACACCTTC. Its translation: CASSDQEGSYTF.

The CDR3 bases are TGCGCCAGCAGCCCACAGGGGGCCCTCACAGATACGCAGTATTTT. It yields the protein CASSPQGALTDTQYF. The J gene is TRBJ2-3, the V gene TRBV5-1; 9 nucleotides agree with TRBD1. Germline CDR1 is SGHRS and CDR2 is YFSETQ. The J segment lost 2 bases and the V segment lost 4 bases, leaving 5 bases of the junction unmatched. The CDR3 loop spans 15 amino acids.

V is TRBV5-1 and J is TRBJ2-2, with D possibly being TRBD2 (5 bases). The CDR3 loop spans 16 amino acids. The germline gives CDR1 SGHRS, CDR2 YFSETQ. Trimming stripped 1 base from V and 1 base from J, with 11 bases between. Here the CDR3 DNA reads TGCGCCAGCAGCTTGCGGGCGGCGGGGAACACCGGGGAGCTGTTTTTT. This codes for CASSLRAAGNTGELFF.

This clone has a single count. The chain is built from TRBV2 and TRBJ2-7; 8 bases map to TRBD1. The germline CDR1 and CDR2 sequences are SNHLY and FYNNEI. The CDR3 has 15 residues. J gave up 5 bases and V 8 bases, and 14 bases lay outside the gene matches. The CDR3 DNA reads as TGTGCCAGCTCCAGGGGGCAGGGAAAAGTCGACGAGCAGTACTTC. It specifies CASSRGQGKVDEQYF.

The V and J genes are TRBV7-9 and TRBJ2-1, with TRBD2 matching 11 bases. This CDR3 region has 13 residues. V was clipped by 9 bases and J by 6 bases; unmatched bases: 4. Germline CDR1 SEHNR, CDR2 FQNEAQ (reference sequence). CDR3 amino acids: CASRLAGSNEQFF. Written as DNA, the CDR3 is TGTGCCAGTCGACTAGCGGGGAGCAATGAGCAGTTCTTC.

The gene calls are TRBV30 and TRBJ1-5; D not certain. V shed 1 base and J shed 4 bases, with 11 bases lying between them. Germline CDR1 reads GTSNPN; CDR2 reads SVGIG (reference sequence). The CDR3 sequence is 14 residues long. The CDR3 nucleotides are TGTGCCTGGAGTGCGCGGGGTTGGAATCAGCCCCAGCATTTT. Translating gives CAWSARGWNQPQHF. The whole variable domain, filled in from reference TRBV30 and TRBJ1-5, reads SQTIHQWPATLVQPVGSPLSLECTVEGTSNPNLYWYRQAAGRGLQLLFYSVGIGQISSEVPQNLSASRPQDRQFILSSKKLLLSDSGFYLCAWSARGWNQPQHFGDGTRLSIL.

The chain links TRBV9 to TRBJ2-6; TRBD2 agrees at 11 bases. After removal of 1 base from V and 2 bases from J, the junction contained 5 bases not matched to a gene. The CDR3 is 18 amino acids. Germline CDR1 reads SGDLS; CDR2 reads YYNGEE. The CDR3 is CASSVSTSGVPGANVLTF. CDR3 coding DNA: TGTGCCAGCAGCGTATCGACTAGCGGGGTACCTGGGGCCAACGTCCTGACTTTC.

This rearrangement joins TRBV6-5 to TRBJ1-2; possibly TRBD1 for D (5 bases). CDR3 size: 14 residues. Looked up from germline, CDR1 is MNHEY and CDR2 is SVGAGI. Trimming pared 2 bases from V and 7 bases from J, leaving 14 bases between. The CDR3 nucleotides read TGTGCCAGCAGTTACGCCAGGGATCGTATTGGCTACACCTTC. This gives the protein CASSYARDRIGYTF.

The chain uses TRBV24-1 and TRBJ2-3; D is uncertain. CDR1 and CDR2 from the germline V gene are KGHDR and SFDVKD. V was pared by 3 bases and J by 5 bases, with 11 bases between. This CDR3 contains 14 residues. The CDR3 region is CATSDPGVRDTQYF. The CDR3, as DNA: TGTGCCACCAGTGATCCTGGAGTCAGAGATACGCAGTATTTT.

This clone was observed a handful of times. The chain combines TRBV7-9 with TRBJ2-1, with 10 positions matching TRBD2. V trimming: 6 bases; J trimming: 4 bases; junction bases outside the gene matches: 6. The germline CDR1 and CDR2 sequences are SEHNR and FQNEAQ (reference sequence). This CDR3 contains 15 residues. The CDR3 protein is CASSPLAGKYNEQFF. CDR3 coding DNA: TGTGCCAGCAGTCCACTAGCGGGGAAATACAATGAGCAGTTCTTC.

V usage is TRBV10-3 and J usage is TRBJ1-4, with 9 bases matching TRBD1. Unmatched junction bases numbered 23, after V lost 8 bases and J lost 10 bases. Germline V gene sequence: CDR1 ENHRY, CDR2 SYGVKD. The CDR3 loop spans 18 amino acids. This CDR3 reads CAIGPKSAPGQGFGKLFF. In nucleotides, the CDR3 is TGTGCCATCGGGCCGAAGAGCGCTCCGGGACAGGGATTTGGAAAACTGTTTTTT.

The chain uses TRBV19 and TRBJ1-1; 11 bases map to TRBD1. V dropped 3 bases and J dropped 2; count of bases not matched to a gene: 2. CDR3 size: 15 residues. The germline CDR1 and CDR2 sequences are LNHDA and SQIVND (reference sequence). In DNA form, the CDR3 reads TGTGCCAGTAGTATTGGGACAGGGGGAAACACTGAAGCTTTCTTT. Translated: CASSIGTGGNTEAFF.

The rearrangement links TRBV27 to TRBJ2-5; 9 positions match TRBD2. Trimming took 2 bases from V and 2 from J; bases not matched to a gene: 6. CDR1 and CDR2 (germline): MNHEY, SMNVEV (reference sequence). The CDR3 is 16 residues long. The CDR3: CASSLRRLAGQETQYF. The CDR3 DNA follows: TGTGCCAGCAGTTTACGCCGCCTAGCGGGACAAGAGACCCAGTACTTC.

V gene TRBV11-2 combines with J gene TRBJ2-1, with 9 positions matching TRBD2. CDR1 and CDR2 from the germline V gene are SGHAT and FQNNGV. There are 17 residues in the CDR3. Germline trimming cut 1 base from V and 9 bases from J; bases unmatched to any gene: 13. Written as DNA, the CDR3 is TGTGCCAGCAGCTTAGGGGCTAGCGGGGTGGGGTTTATTGAGCAGTTCTTC. Its translation: CASSLGASGVGFIEQFF. The entire variable domain, with the rest obtained from reference TRBV11-2 and TRBJ2-1, is as follows: EAGVAQSPRYKIIEKRQSVAFWCNPISGHATLYWYQQILGQGPKLLIQFQNNGVVDDSQLPKDRFSAERLKGVDSTLKIQPAKLEDSAVYLCASSLGASGVGFIEQFFGPGTRLTVL.

J is TRBJ2-2 and V is TRBV19; TRBD2 agrees at 8 bases. Per germline, CDR1 LNHDA and CDR2 SQIVND (reference sequence). Trimming at V came to 1 base and at J to 7 bases, leaving 5 bases not matched to a gene. The CDR3 has 15 amino acids. The CDR3 here is CASSIGRGGYGELFF. CDR3 DNA: TGTGCCAGTAGTATAGGACGGGGGGGCTACGGGGAGCTGTTTTTT. Full variable domain (outside the CDR3, taken from reference TRBV19 and TRBJ2-2): DGGITQSPKYLFRKEGQNVTLSCEQNLNHDAMYWYRQDPGQGLRLIYYSQIVNDFQKGDIAEGYSVSREKKESFPLTVTSAQKNPTAFYLCASSIGRGGYGELFFGEGSRLTVL.

The gene calls are TRBV7-9 and TRBJ2-7; TRBD2 might be the D (7 bases). This CDR3 has 14 residues. In germline, CDR1 is SEHNR, CDR2 FQNEAQ (reference sequence). The V gene lost 5 bases and the J gene lost 3 bases, with 14 bases spanning the gap. The CDR3 region is CASSRGASYYEQYV. The CDR3 DNA reads TGTGCCAGCAGCCGGGGGGCTTCCTACTACGAGCAGTACGTC.

The rearrangement joins TRBV5-6 to TRBJ2-5, with 8 bases aligning to TRBD1. Germline loops: CDR1 SGHDT, CDR2 YYEEEE. The trim removed 3 bases at V and 5 bases at J, leaving 9 bases unmatched. This CDR3 spans 15 amino acids. CDR3 coding DNA: TGTGCCAGCAGCTCAACTCAGGGGGCTTGGGAGACCCAGTACTTC. Translated, it gives CASSSTQGAWETQYF.

This clone was picked up many times. The chain recombines TRBV6-5 with TRBJ1-1; TRBD1 aligns across 8 bases. The J segment lost 6 bases and the V segment lost 7 bases, leaving 7 bases of the junction unmatched. Germline V CDR1 and CDR2: MNHEY, SVGAGI. The length of the CDR3 is 13 residues. CDR3 amino acids: CASTRTGSPEAFF. CDR3 nucleotide sequence: TGTGCCAGCACCCGGACAGGGTCCCCTGAAGCTTTCTTT.

V and J are TRBV21-1 and TRBJ1-5. TRBV21-1 is noted as a pseudogene. This CDR3 contains 12 residues. DNA for the CDR3: TGTGCCAGCTCTTCACGGGGTCAGCCCCAGCATTTT. It yields the protein CASSSRGQPQHF.

CDR3 coding DNA: TGTGCCACCAGGGGGGGTATTGGGTCCTACAATGAGCAGTTCTTC. This encodes CATRGGIGSYNEQFF. This chain uses TRBV6-5 with TRBJ2-1; the D gene could be TRBD1 or TRBD2 (7 bases each). Germline V gene data show CDR1 as MNHEY and CDR2 as SVGAGI. The germline V and J ends were trimmed by 10 bases and 1 base, with 17 bases remaining between them. The CDR3 spans 15 residues.

This clone was counted once. The chain joins TRBV5-3 to TRBJ1-5; perhaps TRBD1 as D (6 bases). TRBV5-3 is reported as an ORF; its role is uncertain. This CDR3 is 14 amino acids long. The ends were cut back, 5 bases at V and 0 bases at J, with 9 bases in the middle. DNA of the CDR3: TGTGCCAGAAGGGGACACCGTAGCAATCAGCCCCAGCATTTT. This translates into CARRGHRSNQPQHF.

The chain recombines TRBV19 with TRBJ2-7; D remains unclear. Germline-derived CDR1 and CDR2 are LNHDA and SQIVND (reference sequence). There are 9 residues in the CDR3. The V and J ends lost 11 bases and 4 bases respectively, with 6 bases between them. CDR3: CASLYEQYV. The CDR3 coding sequence is TGTGCCTCCCTTTACGAGCAGTACGTC.